These 13 T cell receptor beta chains share one sample of origin, sequenced in a study of blood T cell repertoires in COVID-19. Clones were read by immunoSEQ multiplex PCR, and TCRdb kept only the in-frame ones, dropping some. The sample contains approximately 250,000 clones, roughly 83% of which appear only once. The sequenced material came from peripheral blood. The receptor source for this set is a woman between 45 and 60 years old with acute or convalescent COVID-19.

The chain couples TRBV12-3 or TRBV12-4 to TRBJ2-3, with D unresolved. The CDR3 runs to 12 residues. V shed 0 bases and J shed 4 bases, with 2 bases lying between them. The CDR3 DNA reads TGTGCCAGCAGTTTAGCCGCAGATACGCAGTATTTT. Translated, it gives CASSLAADTQYF.

CDR3 loop: CASCRGDSGYTF. The CDR3 coding sequence is TGTGCCAGTTGCAGGGGCGACAGTGGCTACACCTTC. The V gene is TRBV19, the J gene TRBJ1-2, with D tentatively TRBD1 (6 bases). This CDR3 has 12 amino acids. V dropped 8 bases and J dropped 7 bases, with 14 bases sitting between them. Germline loops: CDR1 LNHDA, CDR2 SQIVND (reference sequence).

J is TRBJ1-2 and V is TRBV2; a possible D gene is TRBD1 (6 bases). The CDR3 spans 14 residues. Germline CDR1 and CDR2: SNHLY and FYNNEI. Between the trimmed V and J ends, which lost 4 bases and 4 bases, there was a span of 13 bases. DNA of the CDR3: TGTGCCAGCAGTGGGGGGACATCCACCTATGGCTACACCTTC. Amino acid sequence: CASSGGTSTYGYTF.

The chain employs TRBV5-1 and TRBJ2-3; 7 bases line up with TRBD2. The J segment lost 6 bases and the V segment lost 3 bases, leaving 19 bases of the junction unmatched. Per the germline V gene, CDR1 is SGHRS and CDR2 is YFSETQ. The CDR3 covers 18 residues. CDR3 protein: CASSSLPSGGGRVDTQYF. The CDR3 DNA reads TGCGCCAGCAGCTCCCTGCCATCTGGGGGGGGTCGGGTGGATACGCAGTATTTT.

The J gene is TRBJ2-1, the V gene TRBV5-4; 8 bases agree with TRBD2. The length of the CDR3 is 15 residues. Germline assignment: CDR1 SGHNT and CDR2 YYREEE (reference sequence). V was pared by 2 bases and J by 4 bases, with 5 bases of the junction left unmatched. The DNA of the CDR3 is TGTGCCAGCAGCTTCACTAGCGGCAAGTACAATGAGCAGTTCTTC. Translation gives CASSFTSGKYNEQFF.

This clone has just one count. CDR3 DNA sequence: TGTGCCAGCAGCGGCACCTACGAGCAGTACTTC. Translation gives CASSGTYEQYF. This chain connects TRBV11-2 to TRBJ2-7; D gene unclear. The CDR3 covers 11 residues. Germline V gene sequence: CDR1 SGHAT, CDR2 FQNNGV. Trimming took 5 bases from V and 2 from J, leaving 4 bases between them.

The chain links TRBV30 to TRBJ1-6; 8 bases align to TRBD1. The CDR3 is 16 amino acids. Germline V gene sequence: CDR1 GTSNPN, CDR2 SVGIG (reference sequence). The J segment lost 7 bases and the V segment lost 2 bases, leaving 10 bases of the junction unmatched. CDR3 region: CAWSPGQGGGNSPLHF. CDR3 nucleotides: TGTGCCTGGAGTCCCGGACAGGGCGGGGGCAATTCACCCCTCCACTTT.

This clone was seen more than once but under ten times. The chain couples TRBV4-2 to TRBJ1-5; D is uncertain. The CDR3 is made up of 14 amino acids. Between the trimmed V and J ends, which lost 1 base and 0 bases, there was a span of 4 bases. Germline CDR1 reads LGHNA; CDR2 reads YNFKEQ. CDR3 sequence: CASSQVGSNQPQHF. CDR3 bases: TGTGCCAGCAGCCAAGTCGGTAGCAATCAGCCCCAGCATTTT.

This chain joins TRBV6-2 or TRBV6-3 and TRBJ2-7, with D unclear. The length of the CDR3 is 12 residues. V lost 4 bases and J 2 bases, leaving 6 bases between the germline ends. Germline lookup yields CDR1 MNHEY and CDR2 SVGEGT. The CDR3 nucleotides read TGTGCCAGCAGTTCGGTAACCTACGAGCAGTACTTC. It encodes CASSSVTYEQYF.

The rearrangement uses TRBV18 and TRBJ2-1, with D unclear. V was shortened by 2 bases and J by 9 bases, with 8 bases between the two germline ends. The CDR3 length is 12 residues. The germline V gene has CDR1 KGHSH and CDR2 LQKENI. This CDR3 reads CASSPSSGEQFF. In DNA form, the CDR3 reads TGTGCCAGCTCACCAAGTTCCGGTGAGCAGTTCTTC.

The count of this clone is one. The chain carries TRBV14 and TRBJ2-1, with D possibly being TRBD2 (7 bases). V was shortened by 0 bases and J by 11 bases, with 11 bases between the two germline ends. Germline values: CDR1 SGHDN, CDR2 FVKESK. There are 13 residues in the CDR3. CDR3 in DNA: TGTGCCAGCAGCCAAGAGTTGCGGGGGCAGCAGTTCTTC. Its protein product is CASSQELRGQQFF.

The V gene is TRBV19, the J gene TRBJ1-6; D might be TRBD1 (6 bases). V gave up 3 bases and J gave up 7 bases, with 19 bases separating them. Looked up from germline, CDR1 is LNHDA and CDR2 is SQIVND (reference sequence). The CDR3 is 17 residues long. CDR3 sequence reads: CASSIHQGPRVNSPLHF. The CDR3 nucleotides read TGTGCCAGTAGTATCCATCAGGGGCCGAGGGTCAATTCACCCCTCCACTTT.

In regard to this clone: Additional DNA sequences in this sample encode the identical CDR3. V gene TRBV5-1 combines with J gene TRBJ2-2, with TRBD2 as a possible D gene (5 bases). V lost 0 bases and J 1 base, leaving 7 bases between the germline ends. Germline CDR1 and CDR2: SGHRS and YFSETQ. This CDR3 comprises 15 residues. The CDR3 sequence is CASSLGGQNTGELFF. Here the CDR3 DNA reads TGCGCCAGCAGCTTGGGAGGGCAGAACACCGGGGAGCTGTTTTTT.